This TCR beta chain emerged from a study of blood T cell repertoires in COVID-19 (dated by TCRdb to 2020 to 2021). Some background on the complete study: Samples from collaborators originated in the United States, Italy and Spain and spanned both the acute and convalescent phases of COVID-19. The prospective study material was composed of cDNA or gDNA derived from T cells, B-cell-depleted T cells, or PBMCs. The samples were drawn from two sources: the first 160 participants of the ongoing ImmuneRACE study, and fewer than 1,500 subjects contributed by 6 global collaborators. The repertoires were released in a freely available public database meant as a resource for research on the immune response to SARS-CoV-2. Subjects who had been exposed to COVID-19, were actively infected with it, or had recovered from it provided the deeply sampled blood TCRbeta repertoires that made up the dataset. A de-identified subject ID, COVID-19 status, age in years and sex were almost always included in the sample metadata. Where available, HLA class I and class II types were taken from metadata supplied by the sample provider and were not determined by assay-based typing.

Taken from cysteine to phenylalanine, the CDR3 has 14 residues. Just CDR3 DNA is preserved here, 42 bases in frame from base 1. The germline V gene encodes CDR1 MNHEY and CDR2 SMNVEV (reference sequence). Germline trimming: 8 bases from V, 4 bases from J; junction bases outside gene matches: 8. The research as a whole found: The amount of clinical and demographic metadata varied by source and participant and was provided uncurated.

This clone was observed a single time. It has no known antigen specificity. Base qualities are not recorded, but no much larger clone differs from it by a single base. TCRbeta CDR3 regions were amplified from genomic DNA using the immunoSEQ Assay, a bias-controlled multiplex PCR. Per the authors' processing: Nucleated cell counts per sample were estimated from amplification of reference gene primers within the assay. Sequence reads were collapsed and filtered to measure the absolute abundance of every unique TCRbeta CDR3 rearrangement. For each sample, productive Simpson clonality was calculated by taking the square root of Simpson's diversity index across productive rearrangements. Drawn from immuneACCESS, this table holds only the in-frame rearrangements with V and J called that TCRdb kept. Clones are partly lost; checked studies trace under half to an unresolved V gene and leave the rest unexplained. From that table come the V and J calls and clone size; the DNA was used to work out D and trimming. The sample table shows roughly 200,000 clones, and 70% to 90% are seen once. Together, the top ten hold around 4.5% of the sample.

Enrolling through a virtual design, the prospective study's participants ranged in age from roughly 18 to 95 years and lived across about two dozen United States geographic areas. In the prospective study, cohorts were assigned on the basis of participant-reported clinical history obtained from a screening survey and a study questionnaire. Exposed participants had been in contact with someone with a PCR-confirmed or clinician-diagnosed COVID-19 case within 2 weeks of study entry. In the prospective study, whole blood, serum and a nasopharyngeal or oropharyngeal swab were collected from each participant by mobile phlebotomists. Participants in the prospective study had the option to provide additional blood draws and questionnaires over an approximately 2-month period. Before DNA extraction, blood samples from the prospective study were shipped at room temperature or frozen.

Sequences were obtained from PBMCs or T cells enriched from blood (not recorded which). The sequence was collected from a woman younger than 45 who had been exposed to COVID-19. The chain links TRBV27 with TRBJ2-3; TRBD2 matches 8 bases in the middle. The sequenced DNA: TGTGCCAGCTTAGCGGGGTGGGGGTCAGATACGCAGTATTTT. Its protein reads: CASLAGWGSDTQYF.